The rows below give T cell receptor beta chains drawn from one sample of a study of blood T cells in healthy people across ages. TCRdb ran MiXCR on the 5' RACE reads and lists one entry per CDR3 protein. The sample yields 1,800,000 or so distinct CDR3 sequences, 39% seen once. The material sequenced was blood. Receptor source: a human donor in good health. CDR3s include the opening cysteine and the closing phenylalanine or tryptophan. A D gene is named only where the DNA matches it firmly. Clone sizes are given selectively: once, few, many, or a class where the clone is expanded.

j_gene,abundance,len,v_gene,d_gene,CDR3aa,CDR3nt
TRBJ1-2,few,11,TRBV20-1,NA,CSASADYGYTF,TGCAGTGCTAGCGCAGACTATGGCTACACCTTC
TRBJ1-1,NA,14,TRBV4-3,NA,CASSQGRGWTEAFF,TGCGCCAGCAGCCAAGGTAGGGGTTGGACTGAAGCTTTCTTT
TRBJ2-1,few,14,TRBV5-1,TRBD2,CASRDVSGGNEQFF,TGCGCCAGCAGGGATGTTAGCGGGGGTAATGAGCAGTTCTTC
TRBJ1-2,NA,16,TRBV7-9,TRBD1,CASSLGDRELFYGYTF,TGTGCCAGCAGCTTAGGAGACAGGGAACTATTCTATGGCTACACCTTC
TRBJ1-5,few,15,TRBV28,TRBD1,CASSSIRTGHQPQHF,TGTGCCAGCAGCTCGATAAGGACAGGACATCAGCCCCAGCATTTT
TRBJ2-1,few,11,TRBV29-1,NA,CSPLTGKGQFF,TGCAGCCCATTAACAGGGAAAGGGCAGTTCTTC
TRBJ2-1,NA,17,TRBV9,NA,CASSVGPIQQGFNEQFF,TGTGCCAGCAGCGTAGGGCCCATACAACAGGGCTTTAATGAGCAGTTCTTC
TRBJ2-1,NA,14,TRBV20-1,TRBD1,CSASDRATKNEQFF,TGCAGTGCTAGCGACAGGGCAACTAAAAATGAGCAGTTCTTC
TRBJ1-4,NA,17,TRBV7-9,NA,CASSLNRGLPTYEKLFF,TGTGCCAGCAGCTTAAATAGGGGATTGCCGACGTATGAAAAACTGTTTTTT
TRBJ1-5,NA,15,TRBV6-6,NA,CASRQGFAPQQPQHF,TGTGCCAGCAGGCAGGGGTTTGCCCCTCAGCAGCCCCAGCATTTT
TRBJ2-7,NA,14,TRBV7-9,NA,CASSEGGGFYEQYF,TGTGCCAGCTCGGAGGGAGGGGGCTTCTACGAGCAGTACTTC
TRBJ2-1,NA,14,TRBV7-9,NA,CASGDISGGNEQFF,TGTGCCAGCGGGGACATCTCTGGTGGGAATGAGCAGTTCTTC
TRBJ2-5,NA,13,TRBV2,NA,CASKRDQKETQYF,TGTGCCAGCAAAAGGGATCAAAAAGAGACCCAGTACTTC
TRBJ1-2,NA,14,TRBV5-5,NA,CASSKDSAPYGYTF,TGTGCCAGCAGCAAGGACAGTGCGCCCTATGGCTACACCTTC
TRBJ2-1,NA,17,TRBV20-1,TRBD2,CSAPLRRLAGGYNEQFF,TGCAGTGCCCCACTCCGTAGACTAGCGGGGGGGTACAATGAGCAGTTCTTC
TRBJ2-1,few,16,TRBV20-1,NA,CSASSLERGSYNEQFF,TGCAGTGCTAGCAGTCTGGAGAGGGGCTCCTACAATGAGCAGTTCTTC
TRBJ1-1,NA,16,TRBV7-2,NA,CASTNRRGGRYTEAFF,TGTGCCAGCACCAATCGCCGCGGGGGGAGGTACACTGAAGCTTTCTTT
TRBJ2-7,few,15,TRBV5-1,NA,CASSLGTAYSYEQYF,TGTGCCAGCAGCCTGGGAACAGCTTACTCCTACGAGCAGTACTTC
TRBJ2-1,NA,17,TRBV9,TRBD2,CASSARTSGNHLDEQFF,TGTGCCAGCAGCGCCCGAACTAGCGGGAACCATTTAGATGAGCAGTTCTTC
TRBJ1-1,NA,15,TRBV7-6,NA,CASSLAAGARTEAFF,TGTGCCAGCAGCTTAGCGGCAGGGGCTAGAACTGAAGCTTTCTTT
TRBJ1-2,NA,14,TRBV5-1,NA,CASSLMQGNYGYTF,TGCGCCAGCAGCTTGATGCAGGGCAACTATGGCTACACATTC
TRBJ2-7,NA,16,TRBV20-1,NA,CSAAAASLGHLYEQYF,TGCAGTGCTGCTGCAGCCTCGCTGGGTCATCTCTACGAGCAGTACTTC
TRBJ2-3,NA,17,TRBV7-8,TRBD2,CASSPDPLAGAIDTQYF,TGTGCCAGCAGCCCAGACCCACTAGCGGGGGCAATAGATACGCAGTATTTT
TRBJ1-4,NA,14,TRBV6-6,TRBD1,CASSPQGAGRKLFF,TGTGCCAGCAGTCCTCAGGGGGCGGGAAGAAAACTGTTTTTT
TRBJ1-2,few,15,TRBV18,NA,CASSPQVAANYGYTF,TGTGCCAGCTCACCACAGGTTGCCGCTAACTATGGCTACACCTTC
TRBJ1-2,many,13,TRBV20-1,NA,CSAKADRAYGYTF,TGCAGTGCTAAGGCCGACAGAGCTTATGGCTACACCTTC
TRBJ2-5,NA,14,TRBV29-1,NA,CSVEGSRNVKTQYF,TGCAGCGTTGAGGGCAGCCGGAACGTGAAGACCCAGTACTTC
TRBJ2-3,NA,15,TRBV4-3,TRBD2,CASSRSGVRPDTQYF,TGCGCCAGCAGCCGAAGCGGGGTAAGGCCAGATACGCAGTATTTT
TRBJ2-3,NA,15,TRBV7-3,NA,CASSLIGHTTDTQYF,TGTGCCAGCAGCTTAATAGGACACACCACAGATACGCAGTATTTT
TRBJ2-1,NA,18,TRBV5-8,TRBD2,CASSLYRLAGGRYNEQFF,TGTGCCAGCAGCTTGTATAGACTAGCGGGGGGGCGGTACAATGAGCAGTTCTTC
TRBJ2-5,NA,18,TRBV28,TRBD2,CASSLRLTSGGGGETQYF,TGTGCCAGCAGTTTAAGGTTGACTAGCGGGGGGGGCGGAGAGACCCAGTACTTC
TRBJ2-7,few,18,TRBV5-1,TRBD1,CASSLEGGDRGYSYEQYF,TGCGCCAGCAGCTTGGAGGGCGGGGACAGGGGCTACTCCTACGAGCAGTACTTC
TRBJ2-7,NA,13,TRBV5-1,NA,CASSISDGYEQYF,TGCGCCAGCAGCATTTCGGACGGATACGAGCAGTACTTC
TRBJ2-7,NA,18,TRBV7-8,TRBD1,CASSLARPTGGEGYEQYF,TGTGCCAGCAGCTTAGCGCGGCCGACAGGGGGCGAAGGATACGAGCAGTACTTC
TRBJ1-2,NA,11,TRBV29-1,NA,CSVVGLYGYTF,TGCAGCGTTGTTGGACTCTATGGCTACACCTTC
TRBJ2-5,NA,16,TRBV7-8,TRBD2,CASSPSGGQYQETQYF,TGTGCCAGCAGCCCTAGCGGGGGGCAATATCAAGAGACCCAGTACTTC
TRBJ2-1,few,14,TRBV29-1,NA,CSVGGRGPFNEQFF,TGCAGCGTTGGGGGGCGGGGGCCCTTCAATGAGCAGTTCTTC
TRBJ1-4,NA,16,TRBV7-2,TRBD1,CASSSRRTGGVEKLFF,TGTGCCAGCAGCTCGCGCCGGACAGGGGGGGTTGAAAAACTGTTTTTT
TRBJ2-3,NA,15,TRBV20-1,NA,CSARDRGINSDTQYF,TGCAGTGCTAGAGATCGGGGAATAAACTCAGATACGCAGTATTTT
TRBJ1-2,NA,14,TRBV5-6,NA,CASSPVGLNYGYTF,TGTGCCAGCAGCCCGGTCGGGCTAAACTATGGCTACACCTTC
TRBJ2-3,NA,12,TRBV10-3,NA,CAISLFPDTQYF,TGTGCCATCAGTCTCTTTCCAGATACGCAGTATTTT
TRBJ2-5,few,16,TRBV12-3/TRBV12-4,NA,CASSPRRALAQETQYF,TGTGCCAGCAGTCCTCGCCGCGCCTTAGCCCAAGAGACCCAGTACTTC
TRBJ2-5,NA,17,TRBV6-2/TRBV6-3,TRBD1,CASSRDRGPTFRETQYF,TGTGCCAGCAGTAGGGACAGGGGGCCTACCTTTCGAGAGACCCAGTACTTC
TRBJ2-3,few,16,TRBV5-1,NA,CASSLISGRVADTQYF,TGCGCCAGCAGCTTAATTTCGGGCCGAGTCGCAGATACGCAGTATTTT
TRBJ2-7,NA,15,TRBV4-3,NA,CASSPSWGGPREQYF,TGCGCCAGCAGCCCCTCCTGGGGGGGGCCTCGCGAGCAGTACTTC
TRBJ1-4,NA,13,TRBV29-1,NA,CSVEPLSREKLFF,TGCAGCGTTGAGCCCCTGTCGCGAGAAAAACTGTTTTTT
TRBJ2-4,few,13,TRBV12-5,NA,CASGLGDVGEQYF,TGTGCTAGTGGTTTGGGGGACGTTGGGGAGCAGTACTTC
TRBJ2-1,NA,14,TRBV4-3,TRBD1,CASSQDYQGDEQFF,TGCGCCAGCAGCCAAGATTACCAGGGGGACGAGCAGTTCTTC
TRBJ2-3,NA,17,TRBV11-1,NA,CASRLPPGPGPGDTQYF,TGTGCCAGCCGCTTGCCCCCGGGACCCGGACCGGGAGATACGCAGTATTTT
TRBJ2-5,few,14,TRBV15,NA,CATSRTSSQETQYF,TGTGCCACCAGCAGAACTAGTAGTCAGGAGACCCAGTACTTC
TRBJ2-1,NA,15,TRBV2,TRBD2,CASGRGETGLLEQFF,TGTGCCAGCGGGCGGGGGGAGACTGGGCTCCTTGAGCAGTTCTTC
TRBJ1-1,NA,16,TRBV5-1,NA,CPSSLDRRRGAGEAFF,TGCCCCAGCAGCTTGGACCGCCGCCGGGGGGCGGGAGAAGCTTTCTTT
TRBJ2-1,NA,17,TRBV6-6,NA,CASSYQGGFSSYNEQFF,TGTGCCAGCAGTTACCAGGGGGGGTTTAGCTCCTACAATGAGCAGTTCTTC
TRBJ2-6,NA,15,TRBV2,NA,CASSHVDSGANVLTF,TGTGCCAGCAGTCATGTGGATTCTGGGGCCAACGTCCTGACTTTC